This T cell receptor (beta chain) was obtained from a study of cytomegalovirus exposure and HLA in healthy donors. Findings and limits, study-wide: Reports showed the classifier diagnosing cytomegalovirus status with high specificity and sensitivity.

Concerning this clone itself: No antigen is known for it.

CDR3 length: 18 residues. V lost 0 bases and J lost 0, with 15 bases in between. CDR1 and CDR2 (germline): SGHRS, YFSETQ. Primers: 60 Vbeta forward and 13 Jbeta reverse. This table comes from immunoSEQ multiplex PCR, and its TCRdb copy is limited to in-frame clones, with some not included. The repertoire holds 150,000 to 200,000 clones, with 70% to 85% as singletons. Every donor was a healthy person donating bone marrow. The chain employs TRBV5-1 and TRBJ1-4; D might be TRBD1 (6 bases). The sequencing sample was made of PBMCs. This sequence originates from a woman in her twenties or thirties in good health and CMV-seronegative. Written as DNA, the CDR3 is TGCGCCAGCAGCTTGGGGGGGACACCGCTTGCAACTAATGAAAAACTGTTTTTT. It codes for CASSLGGTPLATNEKLFF. Full variable domain (rest looked up from reference TRBV5-1 and TRBJ1-4): KAGVTQTPRYLIKTRGQQVTLSCSPISGHRSVSWYQQTPGQGLQFLFEYFSETQRNKGNFPGRFSGRQFSNSRSEMNVSTLELGDSALYLCASSLGGTPLATNEKLFFGSGTQLSVL.